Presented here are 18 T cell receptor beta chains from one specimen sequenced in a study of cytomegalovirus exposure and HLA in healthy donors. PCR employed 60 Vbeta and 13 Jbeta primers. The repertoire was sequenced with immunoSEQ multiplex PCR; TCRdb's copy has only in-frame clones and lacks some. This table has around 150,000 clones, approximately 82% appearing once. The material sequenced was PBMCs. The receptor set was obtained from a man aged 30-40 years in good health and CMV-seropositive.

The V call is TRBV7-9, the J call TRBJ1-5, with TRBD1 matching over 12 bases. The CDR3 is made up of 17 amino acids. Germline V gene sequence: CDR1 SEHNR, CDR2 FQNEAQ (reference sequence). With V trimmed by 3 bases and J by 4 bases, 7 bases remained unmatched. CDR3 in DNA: TGTGCCAGCAGCTTTTCGGGACAGGGGGCGCGGAATCAGCCCCAGCATTTT. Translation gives CASSFSGQGARNQPQHF.

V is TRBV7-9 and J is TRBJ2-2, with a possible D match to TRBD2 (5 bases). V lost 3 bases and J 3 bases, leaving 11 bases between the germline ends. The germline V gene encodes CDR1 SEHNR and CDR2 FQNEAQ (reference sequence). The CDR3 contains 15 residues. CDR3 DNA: TGTGCCAGCAGCTTGAAAGTAGCGTACACCGGGGAGCTGTTTTTT. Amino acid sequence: CASSLKVAYTGELFF.

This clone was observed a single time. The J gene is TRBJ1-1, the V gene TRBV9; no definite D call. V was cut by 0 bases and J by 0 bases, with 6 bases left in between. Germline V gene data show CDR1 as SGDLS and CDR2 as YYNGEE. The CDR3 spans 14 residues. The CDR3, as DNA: TGTGCCAGCAGCGTAGTCACTATGAACACTGAAGCTTTCTTT. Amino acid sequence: CASSVVTMNTEAFF. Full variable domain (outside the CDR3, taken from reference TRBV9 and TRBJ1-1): DSGVTQTPKHLITATGQRVTLRCSPRSGDLSVYWYQQSLDQGLQFLIQYYNGEERAKGNILERFSAQQFPDLHSELNLSSLELGDSALYFCASSVVTMNTEAFFGQGTRLTVV.

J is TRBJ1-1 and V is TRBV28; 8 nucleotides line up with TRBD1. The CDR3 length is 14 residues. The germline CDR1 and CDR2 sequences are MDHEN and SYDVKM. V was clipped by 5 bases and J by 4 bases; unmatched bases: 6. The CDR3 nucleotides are TGTGCCAGCAGTCCAGCCGACAGGGGCACTGAAGCTTTCTTT. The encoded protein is CASSPADRGTEAFF.

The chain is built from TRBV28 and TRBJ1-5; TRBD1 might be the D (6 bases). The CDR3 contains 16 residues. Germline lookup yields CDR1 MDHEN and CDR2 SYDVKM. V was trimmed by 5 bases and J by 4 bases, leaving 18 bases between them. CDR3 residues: CASSRGSTGGNQPQHF. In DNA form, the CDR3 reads TGTGCCAGCAGTCGAGGCTCGACAGGCGGGAATCAGCCCCAGCATTTT.

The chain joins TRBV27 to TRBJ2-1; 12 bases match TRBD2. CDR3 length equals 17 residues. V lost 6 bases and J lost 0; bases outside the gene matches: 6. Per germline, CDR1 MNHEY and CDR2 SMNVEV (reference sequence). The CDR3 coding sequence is TGTGCCAGCAGGACGACTAGCGGGGGAATCTCCTACAATGAGCAGTTCTTC. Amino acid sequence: CASRTTSGGISYNEQFF.

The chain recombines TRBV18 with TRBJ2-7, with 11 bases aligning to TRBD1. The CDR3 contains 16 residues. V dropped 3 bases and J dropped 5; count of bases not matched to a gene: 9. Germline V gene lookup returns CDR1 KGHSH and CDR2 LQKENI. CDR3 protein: CASSPGFRTGGHEQYF. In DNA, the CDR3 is TGTGCCAGCTCACCGGGCTTTCGGACAGGGGGCCACGAGCAGTACTTC.

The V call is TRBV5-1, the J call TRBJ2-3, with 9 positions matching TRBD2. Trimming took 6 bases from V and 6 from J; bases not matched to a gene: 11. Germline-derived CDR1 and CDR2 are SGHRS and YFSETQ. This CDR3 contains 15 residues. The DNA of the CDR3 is TGCGCCAGCACCCCTCTCGCGGGGGGGCCTGATACGCAGTATTTT. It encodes CASTPLAGGPDTQYF.

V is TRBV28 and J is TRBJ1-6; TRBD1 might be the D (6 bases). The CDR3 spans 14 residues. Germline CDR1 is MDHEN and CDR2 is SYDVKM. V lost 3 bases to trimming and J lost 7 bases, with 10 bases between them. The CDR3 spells CASSLDRLNSPLHF. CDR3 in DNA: TGTGCCAGCAGTTTGGACAGACTCAATTCACCCCTCCACTTT.

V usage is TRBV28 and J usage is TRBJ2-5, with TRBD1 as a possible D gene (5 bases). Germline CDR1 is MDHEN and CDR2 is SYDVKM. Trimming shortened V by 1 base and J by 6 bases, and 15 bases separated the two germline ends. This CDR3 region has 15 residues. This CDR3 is CASSLSQGSVKTQYF. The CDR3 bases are TGTGCCAGCAGTTTATCGCAGGGCAGCGTAAAGACCCAGTACTTC. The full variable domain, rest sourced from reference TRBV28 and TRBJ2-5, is DVKVTQSSRYLVKRTGEKVFLECVQDMDHENMFWYRQDPGLGLRLIYFSYDVKMKEKGDIPEGYSVSREKKERFSLILESASTNQTSMYLCASSLSQGSVKTQYFGPGTRLLVL.

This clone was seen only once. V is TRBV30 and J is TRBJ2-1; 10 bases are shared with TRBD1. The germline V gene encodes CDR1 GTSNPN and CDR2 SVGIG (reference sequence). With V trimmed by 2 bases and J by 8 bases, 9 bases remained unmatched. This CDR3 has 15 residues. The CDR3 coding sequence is TGTGCCTGGAGTCCCGGGACAGGGGCCTTCGATGAGCAGTTCTTC. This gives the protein CAWSPGTGAFDEQFF.

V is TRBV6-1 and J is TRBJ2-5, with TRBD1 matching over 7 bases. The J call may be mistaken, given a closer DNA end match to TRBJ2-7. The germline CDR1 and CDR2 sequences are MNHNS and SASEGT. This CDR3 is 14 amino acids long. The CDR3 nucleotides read TGTGCCAGCAGCGAGGGGGACAGCTCCTACGAGCAGTACTTC. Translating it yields CASSEGDSSYEQYF.

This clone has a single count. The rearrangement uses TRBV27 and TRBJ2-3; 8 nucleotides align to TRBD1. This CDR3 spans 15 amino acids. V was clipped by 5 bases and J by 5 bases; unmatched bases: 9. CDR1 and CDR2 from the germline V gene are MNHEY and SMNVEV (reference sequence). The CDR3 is CASSPQTGAGDTQYF. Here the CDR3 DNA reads TGTGCCAGCAGTCCACAGACAGGGGCGGGAGATACGCAGTATTTT.

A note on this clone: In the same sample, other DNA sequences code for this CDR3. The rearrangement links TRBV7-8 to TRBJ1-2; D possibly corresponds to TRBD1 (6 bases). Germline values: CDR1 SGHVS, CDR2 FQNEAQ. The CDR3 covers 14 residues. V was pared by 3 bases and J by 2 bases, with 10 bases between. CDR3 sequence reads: CASSFGTGNYGYTF. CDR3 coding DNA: TGTGCCAGCAGCTTTGGTACAGGGAACTATGGCTACACCTTC.

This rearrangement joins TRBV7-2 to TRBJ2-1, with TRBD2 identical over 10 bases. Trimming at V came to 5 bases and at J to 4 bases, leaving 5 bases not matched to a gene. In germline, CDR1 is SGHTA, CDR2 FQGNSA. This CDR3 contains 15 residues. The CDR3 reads CASSRSGGIYNEQFF. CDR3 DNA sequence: TGTGCCAGCAGCCGTAGCGGGGGGATTTACAATGAGCAGTTCTTC.

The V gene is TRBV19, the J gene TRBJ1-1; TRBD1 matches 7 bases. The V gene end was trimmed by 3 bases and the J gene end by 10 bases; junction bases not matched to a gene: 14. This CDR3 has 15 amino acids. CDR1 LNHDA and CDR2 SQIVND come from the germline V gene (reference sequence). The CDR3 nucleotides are TGTGCCAGTAGTATGCCGACAGGGTGGGGGAACGGAGCTTTCTTT. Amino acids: CASSMPTGWGNGAFF. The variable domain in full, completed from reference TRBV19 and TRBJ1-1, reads DGGITQSPKYLFRKEGQNVTLSCEQNLNHDAMYWYRQDPGQGLRLIYYSQIVNDFQKGDIAEGYSVSREKKESFPLTVTSAQKNPTAFYLCASSMPTGWGNGAFFGQGTRLTVV.

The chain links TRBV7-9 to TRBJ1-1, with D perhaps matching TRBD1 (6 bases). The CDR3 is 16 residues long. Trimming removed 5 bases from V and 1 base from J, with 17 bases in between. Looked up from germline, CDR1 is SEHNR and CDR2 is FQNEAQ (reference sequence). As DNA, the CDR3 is TGTGCCAGCAGCCCCCCAGGGGCAGGGTCGAACACTGAAGCTTTCTTT. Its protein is CASSPPGAGSNTEAFF.

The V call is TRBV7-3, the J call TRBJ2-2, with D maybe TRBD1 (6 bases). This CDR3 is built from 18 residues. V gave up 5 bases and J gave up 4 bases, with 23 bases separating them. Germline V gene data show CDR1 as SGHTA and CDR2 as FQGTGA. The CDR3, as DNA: TGTGCCAGCAGCCCCCGTCGGACAGCCCCTTTTAGCACCGGGGAGCTGTTTTTT. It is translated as CASSPRRTAPFSTGELFF. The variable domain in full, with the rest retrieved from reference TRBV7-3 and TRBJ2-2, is GAGVSQTPSNKVTEKGKYVELRCDPISGHTALYWYRQSLGQGPEFLIYFQGTGAADDSGLPNDRFFAVRPEGSVSTLKIQRTERGDSAVYLCASSPRRTAPFSTGELFFGEGSRLTVL.